The rows below give T cell receptor beta chains drawn from one sample of a study of cytomegalovirus exposure and HLA in healthy donors. Method: immunoSEQ multiplex PCR; TCRdb's copy keeps in-frame clones and lacks some. The sample includes more than 90,000 clones, 88% of them seen just once. The sample consisted of PBMCs. These receptors all stem from a man younger than 30 in good health and CMV-seropositive. The CDR3 runs from the conserved cysteine through the conserved F or W. The D gene is left open where the match is weak. Only part of the rows carry a size: once, few, many, or a class if the clone is expanded.

v_call: TRBV6-4; d_call: NA; j_call: TRBJ1-2; clone_size: NA; cdr3_nt: TGTGCCAGCAGTGACTCGTCAGGTTGGAACTATGGCTACACCTTC; cdr3_aa: CASSDSSGWNYGYTF
v_call: TRBV7-6; d_call: NA; j_call: TRBJ2-7; clone_size: few; cdr3_nt: TGTGCCAGCAGCTTATGGAATCAGGGCTACGAGCAGTACTTC; cdr3_aa: CASSLWNQGYEQYF
v_call: TRBV5-1; d_call: TRBD1; j_call: TRBJ1-1; clone_size: NA; cdr3_nt: TGCGCCAGCAGCTATGGACAGGTCGGGACTGAAGCTTTCTTT; cdr3_aa: CASSYGQVGTEAFF
v_call: TRBV4-2; d_call: TRBD1; j_call: TRBJ2-2; clone_size: once; cdr3_nt: TGTGCCAGCAGCCAAGGACAGGGTGACGGGGAGCTGTTTTTT; cdr3_aa: CASSQGQGDGELFF
v_call: TRBV4-3; d_call: NA; j_call: TRBJ1-1; clone_size: NA; cdr3_nt: TGCGCCAGCAGCTTACAGGGAGAAGCTTTCTTT; cdr3_aa: CASSLQGEAFF
v_call: TRBV28; d_call: TRBD1; j_call: TRBJ1-1; clone_size: NA; cdr3_nt: TGTGCCAGCAGTTTGCCGAGGGGGCAGGGGAACACTGAAGCTTTCTTT; cdr3_aa: CASSLPRGQGNTEAFF
v_call: TRBV10-3; d_call: TRBD1; j_call: TRBJ2-7; clone_size: few; cdr3_nt: TGTGCCATCAGGGGGCCAGGGGGCGAACTACGAATGGACTTC; cdr3_aa: CAIRGPGGELRMDF
v_call: TRBV4-2; d_call: TRBD2; j_call: TRBJ2-7; clone_size: few; cdr3_nt: TGTGCCAGCAGCCAAGGACTAGCGGGGGGCTACGAGCAGTACTTC; cdr3_aa: CASSQGLAGGYEQYF
v_call: TRBV15; d_call: NA; j_call: TRBJ2-5; clone_size: NA; cdr3_nt: TGTGCCACCAGCAGACCCCCCTTATTAGAGACCCAGTACTTC; cdr3_aa: CATSRPPLLETQYF
v_call: TRBV5-4; d_call: NA; j_call: TRBJ2-1; clone_size: NA; cdr3_nt: TGTGCCAGCAGCTCGTTCAGGGGCTCCTACAATGAGCAGTTCTTC; cdr3_aa: CASSSFRGSYNEQFF
v_call: TRBV5-1; d_call: TRBD1; j_call: TRBJ1-2; clone_size: NA; cdr3_nt: TGCGCCAGCAGCGTGACAGGGCTAGACCATGGCTACACCTTC; cdr3_aa: CASSVTGLDHGYTF
v_call: TRBV29-1; d_call: TRBD2; j_call: TRBJ2-4; clone_size: NA; cdr3_nt: TGCAGCGTCAACTGGGGGACTAGCGGGATTCAGTACTTC; cdr3_aa: CSVNWGTSGIQYF
v_call: TRBV19; d_call: NA; j_call: TRBJ1-1; clone_size: NA; cdr3_nt: TGTGCCAGTAGTATACGTACAGGCGACACTGAAGCTTTCTTT; cdr3_aa: CASSIRTGDTEAFF
v_call: TRBV5-4; d_call: NA; j_call: TRBJ1-1; clone_size: NA; cdr3_nt: TGTGCCAGCAGCTTAGGGCAGACAGGTGGAGAGAACACTGAAGCTTTCTTT; cdr3_aa: CASSLGQTGGENTEAFF
v_call: TRBV19; d_call: NA; j_call: TRBJ1-2; clone_size: NA; cdr3_nt: TGTGCCAGTATGGCCGGTGGGGGCATGAACTATGGCTACACCTTC; cdr3_aa: CASMAGGGMNYGYTF
v_call: TRBV28; d_call: NA; j_call: TRBJ1-4; clone_size: NA; cdr3_nt: TGTGCCAGCAGTGGCGGTCCCGCTTCAACTAATGAAAAACTGTTTTTT; cdr3_aa: CASSGGPASTNEKLFF
v_call: TRBV5-1; d_call: NA; j_call: TRBJ2-5; clone_size: NA; cdr3_nt: TGCGCCAGCAGCTTGGCTGGAGGGGGCGGCCAAGAGACCCAGTACTTC; cdr3_aa: CASSLAGGGGQETQYF
v_call: TRBV5-1; d_call: NA; j_call: TRBJ2-2; clone_size: NA; cdr3_nt: TGCGCCAGCAGCACAGGGACGAACACCGGGGAGCTGTTTTTT; cdr3_aa: CASSTGTNTGELFF
v_call: TRBV9; d_call: NA; j_call: TRBJ1-5; clone_size: NA; cdr3_nt: TGTGCCAGCAGCGAGGGGGACAATCAGCCCCAGCATTTT; cdr3_aa: CASSEGDNQPQHF
v_call: TRBV7-2; d_call: TRBD1; j_call: TRBJ1-2; clone_size: NA; cdr3_nt: TGTGCCAGCGTCAGGTTTTCAACCGGGACAGGGACAACTTATGGCTACACCTTC; cdr3_aa: CASVRFSTGTGTTYGYTF
v_call: TRBV7-9; d_call: TRBD1; j_call: TRBJ2-7; clone_size: NA; cdr3_nt: TGTGCCAGCAGCCCCCAACAGGGGTACGAGCAGTACTTC; cdr3_aa: CASSPQQGYEQYF
v_call: TRBV2; d_call: NA; j_call: TRBJ1-6; clone_size: few; cdr3_nt: TGTGCCAGCAGTGCTGTCGGGGGGAGAAATTCACCCCTCCACTTT; cdr3_aa: CASSAVGGRNSPLHF
v_call: TRBV7-8; d_call: NA; j_call: TRBJ2-1; clone_size: NA; cdr3_nt: TGTGCCAGCAGCTTACCCCGTGGGGGCGGCACAGGCTATGAGCAGTTCTTC; cdr3_aa: CASSLPRGGGTGYEQFF
v_call: TRBV6-5; d_call: TRBD1; j_call: TRBJ1-1; clone_size: NA; cdr3_nt: TGTGCCAGCAGCCACGACAGGGACACGGGCACTGAAGCTTTCTTT; cdr3_aa: CASSHDRDTGTEAFF
v_call: TRBV4-3; d_call: NA; j_call: TRBJ2-7; clone_size: NA; cdr3_nt: TGCGCCAGCAGCCAAGATCCTGGACAGTACGAGCAGTACTTC; cdr3_aa: CASSQDPGQYEQYF
v_call: TRBV15; d_call: TRBD2; j_call: TRBJ2-3; clone_size: NA; cdr3_nt: TGTGCCACCAGCAGAGATGGACTAGCGACAGATACGCAGTATTTT; cdr3_aa: CATSRDGLATDTQYF
v_call: TRBV7-9; d_call: NA; j_call: TRBJ1-3; clone_size: NA; cdr3_nt: TGTGCCAGCAGCCCCCAGGTCCTCTCTGGAAACACCATATATTTT; cdr3_aa: CASSPQVLSGNTIYF
v_call: TRBV7-9; d_call: TRBD2; j_call: TRBJ2-5; clone_size: NA; cdr3_nt: TGTGCCAGCAGCTTTAGTTCCAGGCGGGGGGGTACGGAGACCCAGTACTTC; cdr3_aa: CASSFSSRRGGTETQYF
v_call: TRBV6-1; d_call: NA; j_call: TRBJ1-1; clone_size: NA; cdr3_nt: TGTGCCAGCAGTAACTTCCATAGGGGGAACACTGAAGCTTTCTTT; cdr3_aa: CASSNFHRGNTEAFF